The next 16 T cell receptor beta chains were all read from a single sample in a study of blood T cell repertoires in COVID-19 (TCRdb year 2020). Library preparation was by the immunoSEQ multiplex PCR assay. As stored in TCRdb, this immuneACCESS dataset retains in-frame rearrangements with V and J assigned. A fraction of the clones does not appear; measured against another copy, unresolved V genes explain less than half of the discrepancy, and the remainder lacks a known reason. Within this sample are about 200,000 clones, with around 84% of them counted one time only. The biggest ten clones account for around 13% of the sample. Sequences were obtained from peripheral blood. Every receptor here comes from a human donor in a cohort sampled during active COVID-19.

This clone was detected only a few times. The chain employs TRBV6-6 and TRBJ1-5; D is unclear. V was shortened by 2 bases and J by 2 bases, with 13 bases between the two germline ends. This CDR3 is built from 16 residues. Germline lookup yields CDR1 MNHNY and CDR2 SVGAGI (reference sequence). The CDR3 DNA sequence: TGTGCCAGCAGTTACGAGGGAGGGTTACGCAATCAGCCCCAGCATTTT. Translated, it gives CASSYEGGLRNQPQHF.

The chain couples TRBV3-1 (or the pseudogene TRBV3-2) to TRBJ2-3, with 7 positions matching TRBD2. V shed 4 bases and J 2 bases; nucleotides not matched to a gene: 3. The germline gives CDR1 LGHDT, CDR2 YNNKEL (reference sequence). The CDR3 has 14 residues. CDR3 DNA sequence: TGTGCCAGCAGCCTCGGACTAGTCACAGATACGCAGTATTTT. Translated, it gives CASSLGLVTDTQYF.

This sequence joins TRBV5-1 and TRBJ2-5; D not certain. The germline V gene encodes CDR1 SGHRS and CDR2 YFSETQ. The CDR3 consists of 15 residues. The germline V and J ends were trimmed by 4 bases and 5 bases, with 18 bases remaining between them. DNA of the CDR3: TGCGCCAGCAGCCCCTTGGGCCCGGTAGTGGAGACCCAGTACTTC. Translated: CASSPLGPVVETQYF.

This chain uses TRBV27 with TRBJ2-5; 8 nucleotides agree with TRBD2. With V trimmed by 5 bases and J by 5 bases, 10 bases remained unmatched. The CDR3 loop spans 15 amino acids. Per the germline V gene, CDR1 is MNHEY and CDR2 is SMNVEV (reference sequence). The CDR3 reads CASSPKGLVVETQYF. Written as DNA, the CDR3 is TGTGCCAGCAGTCCAAAGGGACTAGTTGTGGAGACCCAGTACTTC.

With regard to this clone: The sample contains more than one DNA sequence encoding this CDR3. The gene calls are TRBV5-8 and TRBJ2-5, with D possibly being TRBD2 (6 bases). Per the germline V gene, CDR1 is SGHTS and CDR2 is YDEGEE. This CDR3 is 13 amino acids long. V lost 5 bases and J 3 bases, leaving 11 bases between the germline ends. CDR3 protein: CASSLGGEETQYF. CDR3 nucleotides: TGTGCCAGCAGTCTCGGAGGGGAAGAGACCCAGTACTTC.

The V call is TRBV19, the J call TRBJ2-1; D is perhaps TRBD2 (6 bases). V shed 2 bases and J shed 9 bases, with 14 bases lying between them. This CDR3 is built from 14 residues. Germline V gene sequence: CDR1 LNHDA, CDR2 SQIVND (reference sequence). CDR3 sequence (DNA): TGTGCCAGTAGTATAACACTAGCCATCAGTGAGCAGTTCTTC. The encoded protein is CASSITLAISEQFF.

The CDR3 region has the DNA TGCGCCAGCAGCTTGGAGGGAGGCACAGATACGCAGTATTTT. Residues: CASSLEGGTDTQYF. The chain joins TRBV5-1 to TRBJ2-3, with a possible D match to TRBD2 (5 bases). The V end lost 0 bases, the J end lost 1 base, and 6 bases lay between the germline ends. From germline, CDR1 is SGHRS and CDR2 YFSETQ. CDR3 length: 14 amino acids.

The rearrangement joins TRBV28 to TRBJ1-1; perhaps TRBD1 as D (5 bases). The CDR3 is made up of 13 amino acids. Between the trimmed V and J ends, which lost 2 bases and 8 bases, there was a span of 12 bases. CDR1 is MDHEN and CDR2 is SYDVKM in the germline V gene. In DNA form, the CDR3 reads TGTGCCAGCAGTTTACGTCGGGACTTAGAAGCTTTCTTT. It encodes CASSLRRDLEAFF.

The CDR3 is CASGSHRGAHYGYTF. CDR3 DNA sequence: TGTGCTAGTGGTTCTCACAGGGGAGCTCACTATGGCTACACCTTC. This chain joins TRBV12-5 and TRBJ1-2; 7 nucleotides align to TRBD1. The CDR3 is made up of 15 amino acids. In germline, CDR1 is LGHNT, CDR2 FRNRAP. Trimming took 4 bases from V and 3 from J; bases not matched to a gene: 8.

The genes are TRBV28 and TRBJ1-6; tentatively, D is TRBD1 (6 bases). The CDR3 has 14 residues. The V gene's germline CDR1 is MDHEN and CDR2 SYDVKM. V lost 8 bases to trimming and J lost 8 bases, with 16 bases between them. CDR3: CASGTSTGYSPLHF. The DNA for the CDR3 is TGTGCCAGCGGCACCTCCACAGGGTATTCACCCCTCCACTTT.

The CDR3: CASSLGHSGIEKLFF. Written as DNA, the CDR3 is TGTGCCAGTAGTCTGGGACATTCGGGGATCGAAAAACTGTTTTTT. The chain recombines TRBV19 with TRBJ1-4; possibly TRBD1 for D (6 bases). The CDR3 length is 15 residues. V was trimmed by 5 bases and J by 8 bases, leaving 18 bases between them. Looked up from germline, CDR1 is LNHDA and CDR2 is SQIVND (reference sequence).

V is TRBV12-3 or TRBV12-4 and J is TRBJ2-7; 11 bases map to TRBD1. V trimming: 8 bases; J trimming: 4 bases; junction bases outside the gene matches: 4. The CDR3 loop spans 13 amino acids. The CDR3 spells CASARDRGYEQYF. Written as DNA, the CDR3 is TGTGCCAGCGCCCGGGACAGGGGGTACGAGCAGTACTTC.

This CDR3 is CASSPPGGNTIYF. As DNA, the CDR3 is TGTGCCAGCAGCCCCCCAGGGGGAAACACCATATATTTT. The chain has TRBV3-1 (or the pseudogene TRBV3-2) and TRBJ1-3; a possible D gene is TRBD1 (5 bases). Trimming left V 4 bases short and J 4 bases short, with 8 bases between. This CDR3 contains 13 residues. The V gene's germline CDR1 is LGHDT and CDR2 YNNKEL (reference sequence).

The rearrangement links TRBV7-2 to TRBJ2-5; TRBD2 might be the D (5 bases). The CDR3 contains 13 residues. The germline gives CDR1 SGHTA, CDR2 FQGNSA. V lost 1 base and J 3 bases, leaving 6 bases between the germline ends. The CDR3 DNA reads as TGTGCCAGCAGCTTAGTGCGGGAAGAGACCCAGTACTTC. Its protein product is CASSLVREETQYF.

This chain connects TRBV3-1 (or the pseudogene TRBV3-2) to TRBJ1-1; tentatively, D is TRBD1 (5 bases). Trimming left V 7 bases short and J 0 bases short, with 12 bases between. CDR3 size: 14 residues. Germline V gives CDR1 LGHDT, CDR2 YNNKEL (reference sequence). The CDR3 bases are TGTGCCAGCACGAGGGAGGGGCTGAACACTGAAGCTTTCTTT. It specifies CASTREGLNTEAFF.

This rearrangement joins TRBV28 to TRBJ1-1, with 8 nucleotides matching TRBD1. The trim removed 6 bases at V and 5 bases at J, leaving 8 bases unmatched. In germline, CDR1 is MDHEN, CDR2 SYDVKM. This CDR3 region has 14 residues. The DNA of the CDR3 is TGTGCCAGCAGCCCAAGGACAGGGAGGACTGAAGCTTTCTTT. This codes for CASSPRTGRTEAFF.